The T cell receptor (beta chain) described here comes from a study of regulatory T cells in long-lasting Graves disease. The CDR3 length is 15 residues. CDR1 GTSNPN and CDR2 SVGIG come from the germline V gene (reference sequence). V lost 2 bases and J lost 2, with 14 bases in between. The sample's time point: newly diagnosed GD, antithyroid drugs for less than 3 months. From PBMCs, RNA was extracted and then used to make the TCR library. Study-wide points: When disease was persistent, TRBV28, TRBJ1-2 and TRBJ2-5 were the favored segments.

The sample holds many counts of this clonotype. Its antigen remains unknown. Both iRepertoire HTBI primers and Arm-PCR of CDR3 regions were used to build the TCR beta libraries. TCRdb analysed the multiplex PCR reads with MiXCR anew, one entry per CDR3 protein. The data hold about 400,000 distinct CDR3 sequences, with around 15% observed a single time. The sample was also reused in another study, on T cells in Graves' hyperthyroidism and ophthalmopathy. As that report states: Based on clinical symptoms, serum thyroxine and TRAb, thyroid ultrasound and orbital computed tomography, diagnoses were reached. With the HTBI primer set, the TCR CDR3 went through a first round of RT-PCR. Blood samples included most of the expanded thyroid clonotypes exceeding 0.001.

The material sequenced was peripheral blood mononuclear cells (PBMCs), taken at new diagnosis, from a patient treated with antithyroid drugs. The receptor comes from a woman under 30 with Graves disease. The gene calls are TRBV30 and TRBJ2-3, with unresolved D. CDR3 nucleotides: TGTGCCTGGAGTCAAAACCCGTTTTCCACAGATACGCAGTATTTT. It encodes CAWSQNPFSTDTQYF.